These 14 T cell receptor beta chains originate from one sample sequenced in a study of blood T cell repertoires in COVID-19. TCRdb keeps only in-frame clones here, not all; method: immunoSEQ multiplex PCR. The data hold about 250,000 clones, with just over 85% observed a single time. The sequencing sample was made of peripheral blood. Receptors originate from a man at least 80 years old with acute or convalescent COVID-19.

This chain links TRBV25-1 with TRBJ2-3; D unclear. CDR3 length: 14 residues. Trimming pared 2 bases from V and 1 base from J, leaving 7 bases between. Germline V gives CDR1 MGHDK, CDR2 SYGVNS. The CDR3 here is CASSENTGTDTQYF. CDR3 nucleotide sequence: TGTGCCAGCAGTGAAAACACAGGCACAGATACGCAGTATTTT.

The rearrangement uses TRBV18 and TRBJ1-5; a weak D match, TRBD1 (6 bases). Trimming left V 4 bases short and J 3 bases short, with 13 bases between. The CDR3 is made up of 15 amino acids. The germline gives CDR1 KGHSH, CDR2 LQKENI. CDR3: CASSLSTGYNQPQHF. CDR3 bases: TGTGCCAGCTCACTCTCGACAGGCTACAATCAGCCCCAGCATTTT.

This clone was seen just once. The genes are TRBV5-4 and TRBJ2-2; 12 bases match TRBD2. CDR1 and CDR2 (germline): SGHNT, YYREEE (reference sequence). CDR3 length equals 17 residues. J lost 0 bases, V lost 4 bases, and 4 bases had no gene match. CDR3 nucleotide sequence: TGTGCCAGCAGCCCCGGACTAGCGGGGTCGAACACCGGGGAGCTGTTTTTT. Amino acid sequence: CASSPGLAGSNTGELFF.

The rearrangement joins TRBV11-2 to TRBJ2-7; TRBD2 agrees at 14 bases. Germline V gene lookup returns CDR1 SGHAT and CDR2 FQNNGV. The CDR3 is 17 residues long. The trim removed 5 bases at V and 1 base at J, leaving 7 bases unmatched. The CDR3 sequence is CASSPGTSGSGSYEQYF. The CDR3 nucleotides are TGTGCCAGCAGCCCCGGGACTAGCGGGAGTGGGTCCTACGAGCAGTACTTC.

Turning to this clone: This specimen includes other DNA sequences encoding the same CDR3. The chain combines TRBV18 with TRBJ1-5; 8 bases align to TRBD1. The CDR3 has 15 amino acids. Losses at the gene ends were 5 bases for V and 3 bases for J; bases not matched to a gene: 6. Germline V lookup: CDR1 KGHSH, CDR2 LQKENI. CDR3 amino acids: CASSSGTGNNQPQHF. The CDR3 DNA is TGTGCCAGCTCATCCGGGACAGGTAACAATCAGCCCCAGCATTTT.

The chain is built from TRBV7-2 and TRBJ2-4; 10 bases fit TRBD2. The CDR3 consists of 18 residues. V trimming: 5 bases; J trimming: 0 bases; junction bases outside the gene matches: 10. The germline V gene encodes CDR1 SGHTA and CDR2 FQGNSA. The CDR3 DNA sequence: TGTGCCAGCAGCCCCACTAGCGGGGTGTCTCTAGCCAAAAACATTCAGTACTTC. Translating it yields CASSPTSGVSLAKNIQYF.

For the CDR3, the DNA is TGTGCCAGCAGCAGTTCGACAGGAGTAATGGAAAAACTGTTTTTT. Translated, it gives CASSSSTGVMEKLFF. The rearrangement uses TRBV7-2 and TRBJ1-4; perhaps TRBD1 as D (6 bases). CDR3 length: 15 residues. The V gene's germline CDR1 is SGHTA and CDR2 FQGNSA. Between the trimmed V and J ends, which lost 5 bases and 8 bases, there was a span of 18 bases.

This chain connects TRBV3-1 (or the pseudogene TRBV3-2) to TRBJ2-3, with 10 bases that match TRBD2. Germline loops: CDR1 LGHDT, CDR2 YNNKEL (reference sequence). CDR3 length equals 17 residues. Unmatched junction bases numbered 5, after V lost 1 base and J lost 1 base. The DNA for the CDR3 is TGTGCCAGCAGCCAAGGCCAAGGACTAGCGGGCACAGATACGCAGTATTTT. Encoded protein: CASSQGQGLAGTDTQYF.

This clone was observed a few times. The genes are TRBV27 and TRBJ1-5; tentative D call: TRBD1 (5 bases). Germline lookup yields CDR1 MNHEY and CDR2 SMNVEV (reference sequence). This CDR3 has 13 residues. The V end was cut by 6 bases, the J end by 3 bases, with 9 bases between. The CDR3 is CASSTGINQPQHF. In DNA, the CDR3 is TGTGCCAGCAGCACAGGCATCAATCAGCCCCAGCATTTT.

The CDR3 region has the DNA TGTGCCAGCAGCCAACGCAGGGGGTCGTCGGAGGCTTTCTTT. Its protein is CASSQRRGSSEAFF. The chain uses TRBV3-1 (or the pseudogene TRBV3-2) and TRBJ1-1, with 7 bases aligning to TRBD1. CDR1 LGHDT and CDR2 YNNKEL come from the germline V gene (reference sequence). The CDR3 is 14 residues long. After removal of 2 bases from V and 11 bases from J, the junction contained 11 bases not matched to a gene.

CDR3 in amino acids: CASSSQAGKETQYF. DNA of the CDR3: TGTGCCAGCAGCTCCCAGGCAGGAAAAGAGACCCAGTACTTC. This sequence joins TRBV3-1 (or the pseudogene TRBV3-2) and TRBJ2-5; unclear D gene. Trimming left V 5 bases short and J 3 bases short, with 13 bases between. The CDR3 covers 14 residues. Germline V CDR1 and CDR2: LGHDT, YNNKEL (reference sequence).

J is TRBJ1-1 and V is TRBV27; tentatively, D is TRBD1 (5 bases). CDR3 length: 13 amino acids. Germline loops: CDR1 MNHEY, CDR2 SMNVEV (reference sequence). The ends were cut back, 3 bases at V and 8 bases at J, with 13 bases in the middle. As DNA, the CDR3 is TGTGCCAGCAGTTTTGAGAGGAACAGGGAAGCTTTCTTT. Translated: CASSFERNREAFF.

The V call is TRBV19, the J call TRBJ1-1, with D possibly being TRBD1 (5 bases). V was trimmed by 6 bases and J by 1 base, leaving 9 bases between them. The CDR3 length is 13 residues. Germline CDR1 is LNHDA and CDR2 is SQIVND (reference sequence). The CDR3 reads CASSPTANTEAFF. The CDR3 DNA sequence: TGTGCCAGTAGCCCGACAGCGAACACTGAAGCTTTCTTT.

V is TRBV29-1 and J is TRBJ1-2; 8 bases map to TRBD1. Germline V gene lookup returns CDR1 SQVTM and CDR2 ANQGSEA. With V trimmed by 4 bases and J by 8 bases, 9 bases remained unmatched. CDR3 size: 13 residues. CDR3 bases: TGCAGCGTTGGGACAGGGCTAGCTTGGGGCTACACCTTC. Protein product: CSVGTGLAWGYTF.